This TCR beta chain was found in a study of siplizumab effects on memory and regulatory T cells (dated by TCRdb to about 2019). Some background on the complete study: The study examined how the anti-CD2 antibody siplizumab affects alloreactive T-cell subsets in allogeneic mixed lymphocyte reactions built from human PBMCs. The investigation overall reported the following: Because sequences below about 10^-5 frequency were poorly captured, only a minor fraction of alloreactive clones could be mapped to unstimulated subsets. Roughly 75-97% of proliferating CD4+ or CD8+ clones could not be assigned a naive or memory phenotype. Unstimulated naive T cells appeared to be more diverse than memory T cells, and naive cells seemed to make a substantial contribution to the alloresponse. Whether proliferating Tregs from siplizumab cultures actually had suppressive function was not functionally confirmed. The cumulative frequency of alloreactive sequences that could be traced back to unstimulated CD4+ memory T cells was significantly reduced by siplizumab. Among mappable alloreactive CD4+ clones, an average Treg-derived fraction of roughly 70% was observed with siplizumab, compared with roughly 28% in control reactions.

According to the germline V gene, CDR1 reads SNHLY and CDR2 reads FYNNEI. The CDR3 has 16 amino acids, counting the end cysteine and phenylalanine. Here the CDR3 DNA is all that survives: 48 bases in frame from base 1. Here V drops 4 bases and J drops 0 bases, and the junction holds 7 bases not matched to any gene. Library construction relied on the immunoSEQ multiplex PCR assay. About 10^5 TCR templates per sample were assayed by the deep sequencing platform. Genomic DNA extracted from sorted T cells was used for TCRbeta CDR3 sequencing. The study's own analysis went as follows. Clonal analysis of TCRbeta CDR3 data was done in the R programming language. Unstimulated samples were compared with post-reaction CFSE-low samples to define alloreactive CD4+ and CD8+ clones. Regulatory or non-regulatory origin was assigned to alloreactive CD4+ clones by matching of sequences to sorted unstimulated Treg and non-Treg repertoires. Not all clones reach the TCRdb copy of this immuneACCESS table, which keeps in-frame sequences only. Checked studies attribute under half of the gap to unresolved V genes and leave the rest unexplained. Clone size and V and J calls were adopted from that table, with D and trimming inferred from the DNA. The sample has approximately 100,000 clones on record, roughly 92% of them singletons. The top ten clonotypes cover roughly 0.61% of the sample.

Sorted unstimulated T cells and proliferating T cells recovered from mixed lymphocyte reactions were subjected to TCRbeta CDR3 sequencing. Fresh whole blood from approximately ten HLA-typed healthy donors was used to isolate PBMCs. Unstimulated CD4+ regulatory T cells were FACS-sorted to map the origin of alloreactive clones. Details on this clone: Which antigen it targets is not known. The sample holds no much larger clone one base away, and base qualities are not on file.

Recombination linked TRBV2 to TRBJ2-7; TRBD2 fits 9 bases in the junction. This receptor was taken from a human donor in good health. Sample: Tregs sorted from blood. The nucleotides are TGTGCCAGCAGTGGAAGCGGGAGGCCTCTCTCCTACGAGCAGTACTTC. Translated, it reads CASSGSGRPLSYEQYF.